This entry features one T cell receptor beta chain sequence. Its cognate antigen is unknown. V was trimmed by 6 bases and J by 4 bases, leaving 11 bases between them. The CDR3 runs 13 residues. The entry originates in a study of T cell responses to AZD1222 COVID-19 vaccine. Overall study results and limits: The CD4 TCRs associated with vaccination extended across spike and predominated at 160-218 and 743-854.

Some clones are missing from TCRdb's copy, which holds only in-frame ones; the method was immunoSEQ multiplex PCR. Of fewer than 150,000 clones listed, about 91% are singletons. This specimen was peripheral blood, taken on day 0 of AZD1222 vaccination. The chain carries TRBV12-3 or TRBV12-4 and TRBJ2-3, with D perhaps matching TRBD1 (5 bases). This TCR was recovered from an adult in good health. The DNA of the CDR3 is TGTGCCAGCAGCCCGATAGGGGCAGATACGCAGTATTTT. Translated: CASSPIGADTQYF.